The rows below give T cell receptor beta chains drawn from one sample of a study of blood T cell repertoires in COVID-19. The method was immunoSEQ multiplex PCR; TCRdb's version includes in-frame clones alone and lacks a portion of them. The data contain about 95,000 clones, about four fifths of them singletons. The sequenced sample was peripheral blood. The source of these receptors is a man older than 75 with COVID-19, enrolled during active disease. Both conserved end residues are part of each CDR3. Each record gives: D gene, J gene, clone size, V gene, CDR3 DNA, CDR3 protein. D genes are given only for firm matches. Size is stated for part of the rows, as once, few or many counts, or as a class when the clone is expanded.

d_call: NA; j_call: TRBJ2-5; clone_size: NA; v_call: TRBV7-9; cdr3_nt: TGTGCCAGCAGCGGTAGCGGCCAAGAGACCCAGTACTTC; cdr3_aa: CASSGSGQETQYF
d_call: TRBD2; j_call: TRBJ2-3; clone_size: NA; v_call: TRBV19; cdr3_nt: TGTGCCAGTAGTATTAGGGCTAGCGGGAGTCGAAGGAAAGATACGCAGTATTTT; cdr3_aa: CASSIRASGSRRKDTQYF
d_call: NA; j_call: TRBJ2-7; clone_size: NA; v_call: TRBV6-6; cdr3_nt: TGTGCCAGCAGGCCGCGGAGGGAAACCTACGAGCAGTACTTC; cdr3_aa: CASRPRRETYEQYF
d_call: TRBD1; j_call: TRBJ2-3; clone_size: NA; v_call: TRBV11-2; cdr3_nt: TGTGCCAGCAGAAAAGTGTGGGGACAGGGAGGGGATACGCAGTATTTT; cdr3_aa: CASRKVWGQGGDTQYF
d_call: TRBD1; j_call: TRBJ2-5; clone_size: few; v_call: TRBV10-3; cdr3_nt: TGTGCCATCAGTGCCGCCATAAACAGGGGACCGGAGGAGACCCAGTACTTC; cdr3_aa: CAISAAINRGPEETQYF
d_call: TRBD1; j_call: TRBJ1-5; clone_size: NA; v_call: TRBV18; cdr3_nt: TGTGCCAGCTCACCACTCTCCGGGGACAGGAATCAGCCCCAGCATTTT; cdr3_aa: CASSPLSGDRNQPQHF
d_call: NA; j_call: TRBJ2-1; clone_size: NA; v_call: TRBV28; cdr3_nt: TGTGCCAGCACTTTCGGTGCGCGGGTGAACAATGAGCAGTTCTTC; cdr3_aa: CASTFGARVNNEQFF
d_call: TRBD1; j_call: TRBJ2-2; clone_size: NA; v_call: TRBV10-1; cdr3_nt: TGCGCCAGCAGCGGGACAGCCACCGGGGAGCTGTTTTTT; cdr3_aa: CASSGTATGELFF
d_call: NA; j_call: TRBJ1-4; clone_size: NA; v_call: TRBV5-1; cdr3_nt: TGCGCCAGCAGCCTAGGACTGACCCCTGACTATAATGAAAAACTGTTTTTT; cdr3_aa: CASSLGLTPDYNEKLFF
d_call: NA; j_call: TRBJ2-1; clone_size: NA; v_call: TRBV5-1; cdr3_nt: TGCGCCAGCAGCGTTAGCGATTCCTACAATGAGCAGTTCTTC; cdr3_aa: CASSVSDSYNEQFF
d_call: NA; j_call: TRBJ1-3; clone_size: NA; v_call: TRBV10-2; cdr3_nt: TGCGCCAGCAGCTCCCGACAGGCCCCTGGAAACACCATATATTTT; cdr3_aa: CASSSRQAPGNTIYF
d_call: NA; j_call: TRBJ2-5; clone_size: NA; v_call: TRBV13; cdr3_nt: TGTGCCAGCAGCCATAGGAGGGCTAGCATGGAGACCCAGTACTTC; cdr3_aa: CASSHRRASMETQYF
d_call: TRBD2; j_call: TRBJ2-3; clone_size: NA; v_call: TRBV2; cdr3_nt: TGTGCCAGCAGCCCCGGGGGACTAGCGGGACCCTGGGGCACAGATACGCAGTATTTT; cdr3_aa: CASSPGGLAGPWGTDTQYF
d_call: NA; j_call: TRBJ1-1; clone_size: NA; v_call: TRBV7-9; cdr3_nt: TGTGCCAGCAGCTTAGCCGTCGGGGGCACTGAAGCTTTCTTT; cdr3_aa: CASSLAVGGTEAFF
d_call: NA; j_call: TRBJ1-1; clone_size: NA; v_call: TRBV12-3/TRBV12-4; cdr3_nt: TGTGCCAGCAGTTTATTGGCGGCAACTGAAGCTTTCTTT; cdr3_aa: CASSLLAATEAFF
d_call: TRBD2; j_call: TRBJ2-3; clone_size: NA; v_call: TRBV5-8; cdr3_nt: TGTGCCAGCAGCTTGGCCAGGCTAGCGGGGGCGGCAGATACGCAGTATTTT; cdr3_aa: CASSLARLAGAADTQYF
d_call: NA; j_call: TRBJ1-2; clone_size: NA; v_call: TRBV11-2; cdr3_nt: TGTGCCAGCAGCTTAGATTGGAGGGCAGTAGCTAACTATGGCTACACCTTC; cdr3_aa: CASSLDWRAVANYGYTF
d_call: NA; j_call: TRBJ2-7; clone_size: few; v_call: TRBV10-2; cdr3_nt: TGCGCCAGCACCCATTGGAGCGGGGAGCAGTACTTC; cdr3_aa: CASTHWSGEQYF
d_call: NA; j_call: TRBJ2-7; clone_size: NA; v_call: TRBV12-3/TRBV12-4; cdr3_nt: TGTGCCAGCAGTTTTAGCTACGAGCAGTACTTC; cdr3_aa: CASSFSYEQYF
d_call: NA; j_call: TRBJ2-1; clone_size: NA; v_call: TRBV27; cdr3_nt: TGTGCCAGCAGTCAGGATAAATTGGATGAGCAGTTCTTC; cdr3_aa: CASSQDKLDEQFF
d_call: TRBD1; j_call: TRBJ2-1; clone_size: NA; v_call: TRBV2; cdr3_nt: TGTGCCAGCAGCTCACAGGGGTACTCCAATGAGCAGTTCTTC; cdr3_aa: CASSSQGYSNEQFF
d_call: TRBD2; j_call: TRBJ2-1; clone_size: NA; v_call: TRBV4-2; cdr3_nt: TGTGCCAGCAGCCAAGACGGCCTCAGGACTAGCGGGAGCACAGGGGAGCAGTTCTTC; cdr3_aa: CASSQDGLRTSGSTGEQFF
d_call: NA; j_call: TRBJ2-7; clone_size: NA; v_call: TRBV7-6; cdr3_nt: TGTGCCAGCAGCTTACCAGGCCTCCACGAGCAGTACTTC; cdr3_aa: CASSLPGLHEQYF
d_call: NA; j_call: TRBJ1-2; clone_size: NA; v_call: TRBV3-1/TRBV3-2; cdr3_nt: TGTGCCAGCAGCCAGGGGGCGGATTGGTACACCTTC; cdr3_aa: CASSQGADWYTF
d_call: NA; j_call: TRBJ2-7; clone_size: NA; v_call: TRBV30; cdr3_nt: TGTGCCTGGAGCCTACAGGGCTACGAGCAGTACTTC; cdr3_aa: CAWSLQGYEQYF
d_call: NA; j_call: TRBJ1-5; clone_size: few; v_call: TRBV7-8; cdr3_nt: TGTGCCAGCAGCTTAACCCAGGGGCTTTATGGGCAGCCCCAGCATTTT; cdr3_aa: CASSLTQGLYGQPQHF
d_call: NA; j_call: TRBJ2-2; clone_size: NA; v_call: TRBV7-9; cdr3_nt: TGTGCCAGCAGCTTAGCGCAACTAGCTAACACCGGGGAGCTGTTTTTT; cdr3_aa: CASSLAQLANTGELFF
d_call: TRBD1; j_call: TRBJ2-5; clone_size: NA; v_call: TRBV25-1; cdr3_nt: TGTGCCAGCAGTGACCGCGGACAGGGGGCGAGGCGGGAGACCCAGTACTTC; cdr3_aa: CASSDRGQGARRETQYF
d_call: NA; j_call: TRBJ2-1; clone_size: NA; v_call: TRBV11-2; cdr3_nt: TGTGCCAGCAGCTCAGGGGGGACCCGCTCCTACAATGAGCAGTTCTTC; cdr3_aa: CASSSGGTRSYNEQFF
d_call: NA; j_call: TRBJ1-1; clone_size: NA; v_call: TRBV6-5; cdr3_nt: TGTGCCAGCAGACAGGTTACGAACACTGAAGCTTTCTTT; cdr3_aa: CASRQVTNTEAFF
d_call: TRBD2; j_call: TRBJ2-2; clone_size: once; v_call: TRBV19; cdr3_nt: TGTGCCAGTAGTATACGGGGGGGCCGTTTCGGGGAGCTGTTTTTT; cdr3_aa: CASSIRGGRFGELFF
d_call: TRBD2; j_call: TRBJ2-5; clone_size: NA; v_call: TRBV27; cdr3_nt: TGTGCCAGCAGTTTCATCTCCGGGAGGGTTGTGGAGACCCAGTACTTC; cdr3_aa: CASSFISGRVVETQYF
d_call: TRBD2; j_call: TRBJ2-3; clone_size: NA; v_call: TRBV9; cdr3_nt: TGTGCCAGCAGCGTTCTAGCGGGAGTGGCAGATACGCAGTATTTT; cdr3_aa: CASSVLAGVADTQYF
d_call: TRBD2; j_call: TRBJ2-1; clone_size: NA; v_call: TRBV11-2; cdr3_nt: TGTGCCAGCAGCTTTCAGCGGGGCTCCTACAATGAGCAGTTCTTC; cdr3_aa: CASSFQRGSYNEQFF
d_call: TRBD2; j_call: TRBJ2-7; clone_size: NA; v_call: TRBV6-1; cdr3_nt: TGTGCCAGCAGTGACCCGGCGGGAGCCTACGAGCAGTACTTC; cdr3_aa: CASSDPAGAYEQYF
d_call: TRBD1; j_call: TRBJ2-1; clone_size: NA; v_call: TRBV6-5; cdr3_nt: TGTGCCAGCAGACTGGGACAGGGGGCCTACAATGAGCAGTTCTTC; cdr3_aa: CASRLGQGAYNEQFF
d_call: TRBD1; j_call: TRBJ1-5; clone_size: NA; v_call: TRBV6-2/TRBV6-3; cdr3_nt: TGTGCCAGCAGTCCACCACTCGGACAGGGGGGTAGGCCCCAGCATTTT; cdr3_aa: CASSPPLGQGGRPQHF
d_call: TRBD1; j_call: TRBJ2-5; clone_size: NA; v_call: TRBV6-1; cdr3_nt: TGTGCCAGCAGTGTCACAGGGGCGTACCTCCAAGAGACCCAGTACTTC; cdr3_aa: CASSVTGAYLQETQYF
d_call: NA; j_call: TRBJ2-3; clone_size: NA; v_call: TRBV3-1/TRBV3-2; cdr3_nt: TGTGCCAGCAGCCAAGATCTGGCCCGCACAGATACGCAGTATTTT; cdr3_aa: CASSQDLARTDTQYF
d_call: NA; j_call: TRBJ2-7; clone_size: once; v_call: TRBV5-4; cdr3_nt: TGTGCCAGCACCCTGGACAGATCCTCCTACGAGCAGTACTTC; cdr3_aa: CASTLDRSSYEQYF
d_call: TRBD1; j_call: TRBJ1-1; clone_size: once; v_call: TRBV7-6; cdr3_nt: TGTGCCAGCAGCCCGGGACAGGGGTTCGTGAACACTGAAGCTTTCTTT; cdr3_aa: CASSPGQGFVNTEAFF
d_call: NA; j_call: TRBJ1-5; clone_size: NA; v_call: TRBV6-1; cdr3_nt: TGTGCCAGCAGTGAAGTGCGGGGGCTCAGGAGCAATCAGCCCCAGCATTTT; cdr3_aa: CASSEVRGLRSNQPQHF
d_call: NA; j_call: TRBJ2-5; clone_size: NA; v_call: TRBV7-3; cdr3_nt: TGTGCCAGCAGTACGAACATGACAGTCTCGGTTCAGGAGACCCAGTACTTC; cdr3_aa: CASSTNMTVSVQETQYF
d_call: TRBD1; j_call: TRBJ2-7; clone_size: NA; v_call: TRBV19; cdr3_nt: TGTGCCAGTAGAACCGGGACAGACGCCTACGAGCAGTACTTC; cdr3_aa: CASRTGTDAYEQYF